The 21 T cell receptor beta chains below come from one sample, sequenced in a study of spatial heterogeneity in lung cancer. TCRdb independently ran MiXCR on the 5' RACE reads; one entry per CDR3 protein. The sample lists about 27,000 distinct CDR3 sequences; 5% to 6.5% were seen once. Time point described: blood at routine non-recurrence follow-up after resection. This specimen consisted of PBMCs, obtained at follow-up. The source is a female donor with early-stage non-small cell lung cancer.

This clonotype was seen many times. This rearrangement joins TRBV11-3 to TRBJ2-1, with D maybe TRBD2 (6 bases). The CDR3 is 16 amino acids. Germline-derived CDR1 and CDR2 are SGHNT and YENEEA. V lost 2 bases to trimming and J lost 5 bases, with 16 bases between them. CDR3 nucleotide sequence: TGTGCCAGCAGCTTATTTGGGGGGACGGGTAACAATGAGCAGTTCTTC. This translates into CASSLFGGTGNNEQFF.

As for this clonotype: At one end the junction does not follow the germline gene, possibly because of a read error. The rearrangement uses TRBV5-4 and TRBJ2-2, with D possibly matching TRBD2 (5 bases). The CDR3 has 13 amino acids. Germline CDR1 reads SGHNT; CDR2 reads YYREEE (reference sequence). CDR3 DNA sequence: TGTGCCAGCAGAATCGTGGGAACCGGGAAGCTGTTTTTT. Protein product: CASRIVGTGKLFF.

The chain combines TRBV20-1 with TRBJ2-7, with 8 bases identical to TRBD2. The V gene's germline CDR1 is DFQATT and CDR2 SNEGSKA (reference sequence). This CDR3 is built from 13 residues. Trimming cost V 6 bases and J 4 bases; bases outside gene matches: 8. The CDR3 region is CSAPVLAGYEQYF. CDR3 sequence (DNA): TGCAGTGCCCCAGTCCTAGCGGGTTACGAGCAGTACTTC.

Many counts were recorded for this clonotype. The CDR3 sequence is CASSGQSYNSPLHF. In DNA, the CDR3 is TGTGCCAGCTCCGGACAGTCCTATAATTCACCCCTCCACTTT. The chain couples TRBV13 to TRBJ1-6; perhaps TRBD1 as D (6 bases). The CDR3 runs 14 residues. Trimming pared 8 bases from V and 1 base from J, leaving 9 bases between. Germline CDR1 reads PRHDT; CDR2 reads FYEKMQ (reference sequence).

The CDR3 bases are TGTGCCATCAGCCCCGAATGGACAGTCGGAGGTGAAAAACTGTTTTTT. Translated, it gives CAISPEWTVGGEKLFF. V usage is TRBV10-3 and J usage is TRBJ1-4; D possibly corresponds to TRBD1 (6 bases). Deletions cut 6 bases from V and 7 bases from J, with 21 bases between. CDR3 length: 16 amino acids. The germline gives CDR1 ENHRY, CDR2 SYGVKD.

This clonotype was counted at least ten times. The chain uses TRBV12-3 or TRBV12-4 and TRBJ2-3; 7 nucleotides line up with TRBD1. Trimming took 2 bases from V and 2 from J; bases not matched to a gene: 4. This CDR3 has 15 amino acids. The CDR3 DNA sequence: TGTGCCAGCAGTTTATCAGGGGGACCCACAGATACGCAGTATTTT. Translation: CASSLSGGPTDTQYF.

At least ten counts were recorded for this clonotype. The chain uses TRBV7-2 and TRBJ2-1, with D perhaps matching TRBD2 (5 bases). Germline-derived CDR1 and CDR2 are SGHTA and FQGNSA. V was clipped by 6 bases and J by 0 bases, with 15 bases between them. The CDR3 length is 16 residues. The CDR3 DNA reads TGTGCCAGCAGAGCCACTAGTCTAAGCTCCTACAATGAGCAGTTCTTC. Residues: CASRATSLSSYNEQFF.

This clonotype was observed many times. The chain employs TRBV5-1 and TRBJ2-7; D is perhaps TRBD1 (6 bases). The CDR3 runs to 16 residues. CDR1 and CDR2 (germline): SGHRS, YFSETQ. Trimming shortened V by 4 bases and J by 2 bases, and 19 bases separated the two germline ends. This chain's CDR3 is CASSVSSGTSAYEQYF. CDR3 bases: TGCGCCAGCAGCGTCTCCTCCGGGACAAGTGCCTACGAGCAGTACTTC.

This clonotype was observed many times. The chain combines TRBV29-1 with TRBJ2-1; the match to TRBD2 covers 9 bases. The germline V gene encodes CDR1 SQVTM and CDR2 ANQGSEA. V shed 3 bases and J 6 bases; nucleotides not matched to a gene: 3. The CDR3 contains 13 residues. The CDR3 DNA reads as TGCAGCGTTGAGAGCGGGAGGTTCAATGAGCAGTTCTTC. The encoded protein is CSVESGRFNEQFF.

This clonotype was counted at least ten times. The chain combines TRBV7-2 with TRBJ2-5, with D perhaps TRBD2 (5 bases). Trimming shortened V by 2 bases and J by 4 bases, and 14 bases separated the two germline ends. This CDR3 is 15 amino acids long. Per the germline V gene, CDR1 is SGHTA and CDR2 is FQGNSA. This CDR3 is CASSLSGDIGETQYF. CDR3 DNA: TGTGCCAGCAGCTTAAGCGGAGACATTGGAGAGACCCAGTACTTC.

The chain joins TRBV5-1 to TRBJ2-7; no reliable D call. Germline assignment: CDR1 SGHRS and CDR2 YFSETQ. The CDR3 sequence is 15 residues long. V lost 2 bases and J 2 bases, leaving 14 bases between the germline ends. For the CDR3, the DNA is TGCGCCAGCAGCTTTGGGGTCTCGAGTACCTACGAGCAGTACTTC. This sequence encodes CASSFGVSSTYEQYF.

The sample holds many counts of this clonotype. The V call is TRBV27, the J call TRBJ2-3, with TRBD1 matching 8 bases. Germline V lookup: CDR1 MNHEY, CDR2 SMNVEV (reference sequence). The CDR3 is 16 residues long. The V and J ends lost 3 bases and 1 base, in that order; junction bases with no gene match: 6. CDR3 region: CASSFFLGQGTDTQYF. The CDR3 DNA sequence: TGTGCCAGCAGTTTCTTTCTGGGACAGGGCACAGATACGCAGTATTTT.

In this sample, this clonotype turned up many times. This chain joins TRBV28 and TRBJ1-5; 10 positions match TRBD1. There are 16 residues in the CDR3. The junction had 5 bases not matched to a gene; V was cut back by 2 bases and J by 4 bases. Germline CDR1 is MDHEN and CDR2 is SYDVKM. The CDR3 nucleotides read TGTGCCAGCAGTTTAGGACAGGGGGTTTGGAATCAGCCCCAGCATTTT. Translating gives CASSLGQGVWNQPQHF.

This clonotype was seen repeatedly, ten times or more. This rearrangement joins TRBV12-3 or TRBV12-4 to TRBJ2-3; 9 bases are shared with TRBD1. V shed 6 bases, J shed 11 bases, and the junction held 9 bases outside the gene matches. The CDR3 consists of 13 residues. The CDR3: CASRDTGTGKQYF. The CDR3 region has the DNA TGTGCCAGCAGGGATACCGGGACAGGGAAGCAGTATTTT.

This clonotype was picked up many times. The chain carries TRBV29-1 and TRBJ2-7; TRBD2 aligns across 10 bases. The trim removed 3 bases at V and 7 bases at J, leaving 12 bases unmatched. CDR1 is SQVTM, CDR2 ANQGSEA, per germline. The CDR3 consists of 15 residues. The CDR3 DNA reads TGCAGCGTTGAGATTGCTAGCGGGAGAAAAAGGGAGCAGTACTTC. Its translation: CSVEIASGRKREQYF.

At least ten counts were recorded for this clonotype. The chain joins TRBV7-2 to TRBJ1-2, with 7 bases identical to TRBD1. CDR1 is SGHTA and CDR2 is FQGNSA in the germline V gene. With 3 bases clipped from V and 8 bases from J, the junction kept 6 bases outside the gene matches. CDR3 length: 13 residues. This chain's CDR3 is CASSFGTESGYTF. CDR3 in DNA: TGTGCCAGCAGCTTTGGGACAGAATCGGGCTACACCTTC.

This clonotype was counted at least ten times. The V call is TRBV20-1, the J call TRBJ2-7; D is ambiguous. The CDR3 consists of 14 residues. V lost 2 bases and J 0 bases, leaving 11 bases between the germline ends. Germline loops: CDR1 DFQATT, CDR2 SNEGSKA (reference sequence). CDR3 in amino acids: CSARPGFSSYEQYF. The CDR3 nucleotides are TGCAGTGCTAGACCTGGTTTTAGCTCCTACGAGCAGTACTTC.

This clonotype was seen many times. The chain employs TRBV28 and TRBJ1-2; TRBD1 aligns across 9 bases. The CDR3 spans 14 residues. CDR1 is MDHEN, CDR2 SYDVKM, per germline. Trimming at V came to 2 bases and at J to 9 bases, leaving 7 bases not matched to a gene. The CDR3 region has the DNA TGTGCCAGCAGTTTAGAGACAGGGGGATCAAGCTACACCTTC. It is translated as CASSLETGGSSYTF.

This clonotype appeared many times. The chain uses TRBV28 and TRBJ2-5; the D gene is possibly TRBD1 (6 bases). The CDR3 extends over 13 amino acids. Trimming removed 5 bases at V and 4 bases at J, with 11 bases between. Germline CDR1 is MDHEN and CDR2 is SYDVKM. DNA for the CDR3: TGTGCCAGCAGTGGGGGACACCTAGAGACCCAGTACTTC. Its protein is CASSGGHLETQYF.

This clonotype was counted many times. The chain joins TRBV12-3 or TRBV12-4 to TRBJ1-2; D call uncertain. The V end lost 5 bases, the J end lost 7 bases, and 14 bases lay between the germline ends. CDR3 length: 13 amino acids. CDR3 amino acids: CASSRQAPGGYTF. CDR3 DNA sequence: TGTGCCAGCAGTCGGCAGGCCCCGGGTGGCTACACCTTC.

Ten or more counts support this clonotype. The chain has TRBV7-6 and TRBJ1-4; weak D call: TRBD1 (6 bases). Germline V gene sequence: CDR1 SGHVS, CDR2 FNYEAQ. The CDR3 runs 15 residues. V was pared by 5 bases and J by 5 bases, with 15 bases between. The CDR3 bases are TGTGCCAGCAGCGCCCAGGGACAAGTAAATGAAAAACTGTTTTTT. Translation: CASSAQGQVNEKLFF.